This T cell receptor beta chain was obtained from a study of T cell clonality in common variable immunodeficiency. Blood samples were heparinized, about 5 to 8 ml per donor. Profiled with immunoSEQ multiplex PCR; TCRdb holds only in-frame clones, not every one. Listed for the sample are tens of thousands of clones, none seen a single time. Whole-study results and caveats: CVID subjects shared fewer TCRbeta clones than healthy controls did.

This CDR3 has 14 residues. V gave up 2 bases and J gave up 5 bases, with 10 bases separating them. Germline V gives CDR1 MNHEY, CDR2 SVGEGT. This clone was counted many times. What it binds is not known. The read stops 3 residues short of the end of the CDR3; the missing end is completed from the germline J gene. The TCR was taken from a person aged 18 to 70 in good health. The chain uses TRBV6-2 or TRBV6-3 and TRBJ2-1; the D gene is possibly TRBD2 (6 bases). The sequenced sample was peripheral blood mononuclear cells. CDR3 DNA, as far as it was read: TGTGCCAGCAGTTACCTCGCGGGGAACAATGAG. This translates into CASSYLAGNNE. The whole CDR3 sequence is CASSYLAGNNEQFF.